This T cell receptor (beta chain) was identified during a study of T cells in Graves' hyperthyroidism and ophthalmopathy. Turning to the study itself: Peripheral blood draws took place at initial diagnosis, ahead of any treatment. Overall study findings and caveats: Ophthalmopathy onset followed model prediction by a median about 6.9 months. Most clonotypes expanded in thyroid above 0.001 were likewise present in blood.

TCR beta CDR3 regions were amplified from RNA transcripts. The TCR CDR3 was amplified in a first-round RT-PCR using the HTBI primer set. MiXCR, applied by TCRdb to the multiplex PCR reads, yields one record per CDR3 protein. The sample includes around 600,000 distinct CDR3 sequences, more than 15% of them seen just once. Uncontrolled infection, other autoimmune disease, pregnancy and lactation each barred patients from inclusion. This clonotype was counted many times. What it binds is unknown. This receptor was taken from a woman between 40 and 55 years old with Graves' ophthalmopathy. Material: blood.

CDR3 in DNA: TGCGCCAGCAGCCAAGGGACTAGCGGGAACTACGAGCAGTACTTC. Translating gives CASSQGTSGNYEQYF. The chain uses TRBV4-1 and TRBJ2-7, with 12 bases identical to TRBD2. The germline gives CDR1 MGHRA, CDR2 YSYEKL. The CDR3 loop spans 15 amino acids. V lost 1 base, J lost 3 bases, and 1 base stayed unmatched.